This TCR beta chain was sequenced for a study of blood T cells in healthy people across ages. With a J-beta primer mix and a sample-barcoded 5' primer, a second PCR ran 7 to 11 cycles. TCRdb called the 5' RACE reads again in MiXCR, with one record for every CDR3 protein. Of roughly 560,000 distinct CDR3 sequences listed, less than 25% were seen once; the top ten hold roughly 9%. With regard to this clonotype: Its cognate antigen is unknown.

Germline CDR1 DFQATT, CDR2 SNEGSKA (reference sequence). The CDR3 is 12 amino acids. The study's findings and limits: More naive CD4+ cells and higher diversity were found in long-lived than in aged donors.

These data were likewise used in another study, on T cells of mothers and their children. From that second work: Researchers report slightly higher, though non-significant, overlap in related mother-child pairs than in unrelated pairs. Nobody spotted any persistent microchimeric T cell clones.

V is TRBV20-1 and J is TRBJ2-5, with 7 bases matching TRBD1. The end of the DNA is better explained by TRBJ2-1, so the J call may be wrong. The sample consisted of blood. This receptor was obtained from a boy aged 10-17 years in good health. This CDR3 is CSASRTGNEQFF. In DNA form, the CDR3 reads TGCAGTGCTAGTAGGACAGGCAATGAGCAGTTCTTC.